Presented here are 31 T cell receptor beta chains from one specimen sequenced in a study of human T cells and chemical hapten exposure. Time point denoted: pre-sensitization, week 0. The treatment denotes: therapeutic diphenylcyclopropenone sensitization with weekly scalp DPC. TCRdb re-derived calls from the RACE reads in MiXCR, one entry per CDR3 protein. The sample has around 350,000 distinct CDR3 sequences; around 5.5% are singletons. Sequenced here: whole blood, sampled in connection with sensitization to the hapten diphenylcyclopropenone (DPC). The source is a woman between 18 and 29 years old with alopecia areata. Some clones in this sample may be carry-over from other donors' samples.

This clonotype was recorded a few times. The chain links TRBV12-3 or TRBV12-4 to TRBJ1-2, with 9 bases aligning to TRBD1. The CDR3 extends over 13 amino acids. The junction had 7 bases not matched to a gene; V was cut back by 6 bases and J by 8 bases. CDR3 nucleotide sequence: TGTGCCAGCAGCCTACAGGGGGCAAAGGGCTACACCTTC. Its protein is CASSLQGAKGYTF.

This clonotype was observed at least ten times. This chain uses TRBV20-1 with TRBJ2-1; TRBD1 matches at 10 bases. Trimming took 6 bases from V and 1 from J; bases not matched to a gene: 9. Germline-derived CDR1 and CDR2 are DFQATT and SNEGSKA (reference sequence). This CDR3 has 16 residues. The DNA of the CDR3 is TGCAGTGCCCGATCTGGGACAGGGGATTCCTACAATGAGCAGTTCTTC. Its protein product is CSARSGTGDSYNEQFF.

Only a few counts were recorded for this clonotype. The genes are TRBV29-1 and TRBJ2-5; TRBD2 matches at 8 bases. V lost 0 bases to trimming and J lost 1 base; unmatched junction nucleotides: 10. The V gene's germline CDR1 is SQVTM and CDR2 ANQGSEA. The CDR3 length is 17 residues. The DNA for the CDR3 is TGCAGCGTTGAAGATCCAAGGGTAGCGGGGACCCAAGAGACCCAGTACTTC. Its protein product is CSVEDPRVAGTQETQYF.

This clonotype has just a few counts. The chain uses TRBV20-1 and TRBJ2-4, with 7 bases matching TRBD1. V lost 2 bases and J lost 5; bases outside the gene matches: 6. The CDR3 runs to 14 residues. Germline V gene data show CDR1 as DFQATT and CDR2 as SNEGSKA (reference sequence). DNA of the CDR3: TGCAGTGCTAGAAGACCAGACAGGGAAAACATTCAGTACTTC. This sequence encodes CSARRPDRENIQYF.

This clonotype has at least ten counts. This sequence joins TRBV6-4 and TRBJ2-2, with D possibly being TRBD1 (5 bases). The CDR3 has 16 amino acids. The germline V gene encodes CDR1 MRHNA and CDR2 SNTAGT. Trimming left V 0 bases short and J 0 bases short, with 8 bases between. As DNA, the CDR3 is TGTGCCAGCAGTGACTCTAGCAGGGCGAACACCGGGGAGCTGTTTTTT. This sequence encodes CASSDSSRANTGELFF.

The V and J genes are TRBV6-5 and TRBJ1-2; tentative D call: TRBD1 (6 bases). The CDR3 has 12 amino acids. CDR1 is MNHEY and CDR2 is SVGAGI in the germline V gene. V was trimmed by 5 bases and J by 7 bases, leaving 11 bases between them. This chain's CDR3 is CASSKNRVGYTF. The CDR3 region has the DNA TGTGCCAGCAGTAAAAACAGGGTTGGCTACACCTTC.

This clonotype was picked up a small number of times. The V call is TRBV5-4, the J call TRBJ1-6; D possibly corresponds to TRBD1 (5 bases). V was clipped by 0 bases and J by 0 bases, with 7 bases between them. The germline CDR1 and CDR2 sequences are SGHNT and YYREEE (reference sequence). The CDR3 covers 16 residues. CDR3 residues: CASSLEGRSYNSPLHF. CDR3 DNA: TGTGCCAGCAGCTTGGAGGGGCGCTCCTATAATTCACCCCTCCACTTT.

The chain links TRBV27 to TRBJ2-7, with D uncertain. V dropped 1 base and J dropped 0 bases, with 7 bases sitting between them. CDR1 is MNHEY, CDR2 SMNVEV, per germline (reference sequence). This CDR3 comprises 14 residues. This chain's CDR3 is CASSLYRTSYEQYF. CDR3 coding DNA: TGTGCCAGCAGTTTATACCGGACCTCCTACGAGCAGTACTTC.

The sample holds a few counts of this clonotype. This sequence may be a read error, since a much larger clone differs from it by one base. The chain is built from TRBV2 and TRBJ1-5, with no clear D. CDR3 length: 13 amino acids. CDR1 and CDR2 from the germline V gene are SNHLY and FYNNEI. The CDR3 here is CAGSGLLDQPQHF. CDR3 bases: TGTGCCGGCAGTGGTTTGTTGGATCAGCCCCAGCATTTT.

The chain recombines TRBV4-3 with TRBJ1-5; D gene uncertain. The CDR3 covers 17 residues. The V gene lost 0 bases and the J gene lost 3 bases, with 15 bases spanning the gap. Germline V gene sequence: CDR1 LGHNA, CDR2 YSLEER. CDR3 amino acids: CASSQDRTAPSNQPQHF. In nucleotides, the CDR3 is TGCGCCAGCAGCCAAGATCGCACGGCTCCTTCCAATCAGCCCCAGCATTTT.

This chain uses TRBV6-2 or TRBV6-3 with TRBJ2-2, with 14 bases that match TRBD2. With V trimmed by 10 bases and J by 5 bases, 9 bases remained unmatched. Germline CDR1 MNHEY, CDR2 SVGEGT. There are 16 residues in the CDR3. CDR3 nucleotides: TGTGCCACCGGGACTAGCGGGGGCCGTCGGACCGGGGAGCTGTTTTTT. It translates to CATGTSGGRRTGELFF.

V and J are TRBV4-2 and TRBJ2-4; 8 bases fit TRBD2. The CDR3 has 17 residues. Germline V CDR1 and CDR2: LGHNA, YNFKEQ. V dropped 0 bases and J dropped 0; count of bases not matched to a gene: 4. Here the CDR3 DNA reads TGTGCCAGCAGCCAAGAAAGCGGGGGACTAGCCAAAAACATTCAGTACTTC. Translated, it gives CASSQESGGLAKNIQYF.

This clonotype was counted a few times. This likely comes from a read error, as the CDR3 has no conserved phenylalanine or tryptophan at its end. The gene calls are TRBV12-3 or TRBV12-4 and TRBJ1-2, with 9 bases lining up with TRBD1. The CDR3 totals 13 residues. Trimming cost V 6 bases and J 8 bases; bases outside gene matches: 7. The CDR3 spells CASSRTGVLGYTL. CDR3 bases: TGTGCCAGCAGCCGGACAGGGGTCCTCGGCTACACCCTC.

The table lists this clonotype with many counts. The CDR3 nucleotides are TGTGCCAGCAGGGGGGAACTGGCCAAAAACATTCAGTACTTC. Translation gives CASRGELAKNIQYF. The chain links TRBV12-3 or TRBV12-4 to TRBJ2-4; D is perhaps TRBD1 or TRBD2 (5 bases each). This CDR3 region has 14 residues. V lost 6 bases and J lost 1, with 10 bases in between.

J is TRBJ2-7 and V is TRBV28; D unresolved. V lost 1 base, J lost 0 bases, and 10 bases lay in between. The CDR3 runs 15 residues. Germline V gene data show CDR1 as MDHEN and CDR2 as SYDVKM. The CDR3 DNA is TGTGCCAGCAGTTTATCCGGGTCGTACTCCTACGAGCAGTACTTC. This gives the protein CASSLSGSYSYEQYF.

This clonotype appeared a few times. This chain uses TRBV5-6 with TRBJ2-3; 14 positions agree with TRBD2. The V and J ends lost 4 bases and 3 bases, in that order; junction bases with no gene match: 10. The CDR3 spans 18 residues. Looked up from germline, CDR1 is SGHDT and CDR2 is YYEEEE. The CDR3 nucleotides are TGTGCCAGCAGCCCACGACTAGCGGGGGGGGTAAATACAGATACGCAGTATTTT. Its translation is CASSPRLAGGVNTDTQYF.

This clonotype showed up just a few times. V and J are TRBV7-9 and TRBJ1-3; no firm D call. Deletions cut 5 bases from V and 3 bases from J, with 17 bases between. The CDR3 consists of 16 residues. From germline, CDR1 is SEHNR and CDR2 FQNEAQ (reference sequence). The CDR3 DNA is TGTGCCAGCAGCCCAATCCTAGGACGGCATGGAAACACCATATATTTT. Translation gives CASSPILGRHGNTIYF.

This clonotype was seen many times. V and J are TRBV15 and TRBJ2-5; maybe TRBD2 (5 bases). The CDR3 has 15 residues. Germline V gives CDR1 LNHNV, CDR2 YYDKDF (reference sequence). With 0 bases removed from V and 0 bases from J, the gap between germline ends came to 8 bases. The CDR3: CATSRDPGYQETQYF. The DNA for the CDR3 is TGTGCCACCAGCAGAGATCCGGGGTACCAAGAGACCCAGTACTTC.

This clonotype was detected ten times or more. The chain uses TRBV9 and TRBJ2-1, with 7 bases fitting TRBD2. CDR1 and CDR2 from the germline V gene are SGDLS and YYNGEE. The J segment lost 4 bases and the V segment lost 4 bases, leaving 14 bases of the junction unmatched. CDR3 length: 17 amino acids. The CDR3 reads CASSWGGGSTGYNEQFF. In DNA, the CDR3 is TGTGCCAGCAGCTGGGGCGGGGGAAGCACCGGTTACAATGAGCAGTTCTTC. Combining the CDR3 with reference TRBV9 and TRBJ2-1 gives the whole variable domain DSGVTQTPKHLITATGQRVTLRCSPRSGDLSVYWYQQSLDQGLQFLIQYYNGEERAKGNILERFSAQQFPDLHSELNLSSLELGDSALYFCASSWGGGSTGYNEQFFGPGTRLTVL.

This clonotype occurred many times. V usage is TRBV20-1 and J usage is TRBJ1-4; 8 positions agree with TRBD1. This CDR3 spans 13 amino acids. Trimming removed 2 bases from V and 12 bases from J; junction bases left unmatched: 8. The germline gives CDR1 DFQATT, CDR2 SNEGSKA (reference sequence). CDR3 sequence reads: CSARQGAEYQLFF. In DNA, the CDR3 is TGCAGTGCTAGACAGGGGGCCGAGTATCAACTGTTTTTT.

This clonotype came up many times. J is TRBJ1-1 and V is TRBV2; 10 bases match TRBD1. The CDR3 runs 14 residues. The V gene's germline CDR1 is SNHLY and CDR2 FYNNEI. The ends lost 6 bases at V and 4 bases at J; junction bases unmatched: 5. For the CDR3, the DNA is TGTGCCAGCAGGTTGGGACAGGGGTTCACTGAAGCTTTCTTT. Protein sequence: CASRLGQGFTEAFF.

This clonotype was detected many times. The genes are TRBV18 and TRBJ1-1; 9 bases fit TRBD1. V lost 4 bases and J lost 5; bases outside the gene matches: 5. Germline V CDR1 and CDR2: KGHSH, LQKENI. The CDR3 length is 14 residues. The CDR3 loop is CASSRETGGTEAFF. The CDR3 DNA sequence: TGTGCCAGCTCACGAGAGACAGGGGGAACTGAAGCTTTCTTT.

This clonotype was counted only a few times. The chain combines TRBV12-3 or TRBV12-4 with TRBJ1-3; perhaps TRBD1 as D (6 bases). Trimming took 7 bases from V and 3 from J, leaving 13 bases between them. The CDR3 extends over 14 amino acids. This CDR3 reads CASTFTGSGNTIYF. The CDR3 nucleotides are TGTGCCAGCACCTTTACAGGGAGTGGAAACACCATATATTTT.

This clonotype appeared a few times. This sequence joins TRBV12-3 or TRBV12-4 and TRBJ1-6, with no clear D. Trimming stripped 3 bases from V and 5 bases from J, with 5 bases between. The CDR3 is 13 residues long. CDR3 sequence reads: CASSLGNNSPLHF. CDR3 nucleotides: TGTGCCAGCAGTTTGGGCAATAATTCACCCCTCCACTTT.

The chain links TRBV5-1 to TRBJ1-4; TRBD1 matches at 8 bases. The V segment lost 4 bases and the J segment 10 bases; nucleotides outside the gene matches: 12. From germline, CDR1 is SGHRS and CDR2 YFSETQ. The CDR3 spans 15 residues. The CDR3 DNA is TGCGCCAGCAGCCCCGGGACAGGCCCGATCGGAAAACTGTTTTTT. This gives the protein CASSPGTGPIGKLFF.

The J gene is TRBJ1-1, the V gene TRBV5-1; the match to TRBD1 covers 7 bases. The CDR3 runs to 14 residues. Germline V CDR1 and CDR2: SGHRS, YFSETQ. Trimming took 1 base from V and 7 from J; bases not matched to a gene: 7. The CDR3 DNA follows: TGCGCCAGCAGCTTGTTCGTGACAGGGAGTGAAGCTTTCTTT. Protein sequence: CASSLFVTGSEAFF.

This clonotype was seen repeatedly, ten times or more. The rearrangement links TRBV28 to TRBJ1-1, with TRBD1 matching 7 bases. Germline V gene lookup returns CDR1 MDHEN and CDR2 SYDVKM. Germline trimming cut 5 bases from V and 2 bases from J; bases unmatched to any gene: 8. This CDR3 comprises 15 residues. Here the CDR3 reads CASSQGGISNTEAFF. CDR3 nucleotide sequence: TGTGCCAGCAGTCAAGGGGGCATTAGTAACACTGAAGCTTTCTTT.

This CDR3 is CASSGVREYSNQPQHF. CDR3 nucleotide sequence: TGTGCCAGCAGCGGGGTGAGGGAATATAGCAATCAGCCCCAGCATTTT. This rearrangement joins TRBV6-2 or TRBV6-3 to TRBJ1-5, with unresolved D. CDR1 and CDR2 from the germline V gene are MNHEY and SVGEGT. The V end lost 6 bases, the J end lost 0 bases, and 15 bases lay between the germline ends. CDR3 length: 16 residues.

This clonotype was counted between two and nine times. The genes are TRBV7-6 and TRBJ1-6; unclear D gene. CDR1 and CDR2 (germline): SGHVS, FNYEAQ. Deletions cut 1 base from V and 7 bases from J, with 8 bases between. This CDR3 region has 14 residues. This CDR3 is CASSLVAVNSPLHF. The CDR3 coding sequence is TGTGCCAGCAGCTTAGTGGCGGTAAATTCACCCCTCCACTTT. The full variable domain, in which reference TRBV7-6 and TRBJ1-6 provide the parts outside the CDR3, is GAGVSQSPRYKVTKRGQDVALRCDPISGHVSLYWYRQALGQGPEFLTYFNYEAQQDKSGLPNDRFSAERPEGSISTLTIQRTEQRDSAMYRCASSLVAVNSPLHFGNGTRLTVT.

The table lists this clonotype with a few counts. V usage is TRBV29-1 and J usage is TRBJ2-3; 10 nucleotides align to TRBD1. With 5 bases clipped from V and 4 bases from J, the junction kept 6 bases outside the gene matches. Per germline, CDR1 SQVTM and CDR2 ANQGSEA. The CDR3 covers 14 residues. CDR3 sequence reads: CSVSGQGVADTQYF. CDR3 in DNA: TGCAGCGTTTCTGGACAGGGGGTTGCAGATACGCAGTATTTT.

This chain links TRBV4-1 with TRBJ1-1, with 7 bases lining up with TRBD1. This CDR3 contains 13 residues. The germline V gene encodes CDR1 MGHRA and CDR2 YSYEKL. V was clipped by 4 bases and J by 4 bases; unmatched bases: 3. The CDR3 is CASSPGGATEAFF. The CDR3 region has the DNA TGCGCCAGCAGCCCAGGGGGTGCCACTGAAGCTTTCTTT.